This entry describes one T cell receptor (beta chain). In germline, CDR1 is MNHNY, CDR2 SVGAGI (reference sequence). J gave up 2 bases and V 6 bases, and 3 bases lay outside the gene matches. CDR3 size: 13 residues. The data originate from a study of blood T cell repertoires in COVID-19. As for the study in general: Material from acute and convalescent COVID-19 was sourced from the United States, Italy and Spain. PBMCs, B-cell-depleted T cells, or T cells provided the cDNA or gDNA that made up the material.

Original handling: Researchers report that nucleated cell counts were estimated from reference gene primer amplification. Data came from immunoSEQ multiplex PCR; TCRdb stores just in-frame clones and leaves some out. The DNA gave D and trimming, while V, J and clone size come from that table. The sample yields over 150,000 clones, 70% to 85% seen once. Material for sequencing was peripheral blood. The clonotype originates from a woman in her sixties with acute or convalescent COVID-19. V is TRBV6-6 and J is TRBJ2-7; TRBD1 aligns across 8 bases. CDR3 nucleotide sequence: TGTGCCAGCAGGGACAGGGCCCCCTACGAGCAGTACTTC. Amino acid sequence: CASRDRAPYEQYF.